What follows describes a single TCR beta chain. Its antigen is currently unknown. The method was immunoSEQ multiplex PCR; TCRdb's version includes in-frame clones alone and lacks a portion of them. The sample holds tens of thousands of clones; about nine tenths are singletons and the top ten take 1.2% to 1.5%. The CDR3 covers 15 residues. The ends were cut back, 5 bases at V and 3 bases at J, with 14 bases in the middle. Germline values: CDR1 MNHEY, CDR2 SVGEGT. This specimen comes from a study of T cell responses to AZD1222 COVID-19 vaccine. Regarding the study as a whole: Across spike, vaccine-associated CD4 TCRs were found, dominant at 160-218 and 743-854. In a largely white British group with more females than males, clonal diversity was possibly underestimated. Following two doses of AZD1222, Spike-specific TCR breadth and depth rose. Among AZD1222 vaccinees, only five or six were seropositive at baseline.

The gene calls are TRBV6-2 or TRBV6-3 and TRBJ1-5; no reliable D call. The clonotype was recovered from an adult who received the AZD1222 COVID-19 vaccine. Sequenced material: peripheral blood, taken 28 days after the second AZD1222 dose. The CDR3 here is CASSRTVSFNQPQHF. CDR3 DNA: TGTGCCAGCAGTAGGACTGTATCTTTCAATCAGCCCCAGCATTTT.